The next 24 T cell receptor beta chains were all read from a single sample in a study of T cell changes during pregnancy in multiple sclerosis. Libraries were prepared by immunoSEQ multiplex PCR; TCRdb keeps only in-frame clonotypes and omits some of them. The sample holds approximately 44,000 clones, about 90% seen once. The sequenced sample was CD4+ T cells from peripheral blood mononuclear cells, obtained before pregnancy. The source is a female donor with multiple sclerosis, enrolled in a pregnancy study.

The rearrangement uses TRBV7-9 and TRBJ2-2; D might be TRBD1 (6 bases). Germline V gene lookup returns CDR1 SEHNR and CDR2 FQNEAQ (reference sequence). Between the trimmed V and J ends, which lost 1 base and 13 bases, there was a span of 19 bases. This CDR3 region has 15 residues. Here the CDR3 reads CASSLGTVSRVSLFF. The CDR3 DNA reads TGTGCCAGCAGCTTAGGGACAGTGAGTCGCGTTTCGCTGTTTTTT.

The DNA of the CDR3 is TGTGCCAGCAGCCCGGGGGGACTAGTGAACACTGAAGCTTTCTTT. The encoded protein is CASSPGGLVNTEAFF. The chain employs TRBV5-4 and TRBJ1-1, with D tentatively TRBD1 (5 bases). CDR1 and CDR2 (germline): SGHNT, YYREEE (reference sequence). Between the trimmed V and J ends, which lost 4 bases and 0 bases, there was a span of 13 bases. This CDR3 has 15 residues.

This chain links TRBV7-8 with TRBJ2-7; TRBD1 matches 7 bases. The V gene end was trimmed by 5 bases and the J gene end by 5 bases; junction bases not matched to a gene: 9. Germline lookup yields CDR1 SGHVS and CDR2 FQNEAQ. The CDR3 loop spans 14 amino acids. CDR3 region: CASSRTRGRNEQYF. Here the CDR3 DNA reads TGTGCCAGCAGCCGCACGAGGGGGCGAAACGAGCAGTACTTC.

The chain uses TRBV7-9 and TRBJ2-3; D is perhaps TRBD1 (6 bases). CDR3 size: 15 residues. Trimming removed 7 bases from V and 2 bases from J, with 16 bases in between. Germline V lookup: CDR1 SEHNR, CDR2 FQNEAQ (reference sequence). The DNA for the CDR3 is TGTGCCAGCACAGCCCGACAGGCAGCCACAGATACGCAGTATTTT. Protein: CASTARQAATDTQYF.

The rearrangement uses TRBV5-6 and TRBJ1-2; the match to TRBD1 covers 8 bases. The germline V gene encodes CDR1 SGHDT and CDR2 YYEEEE. With V trimmed by 0 bases and J by 2 bases, 6 bases remained unmatched. This CDR3 is 16 amino acids long. CDR3 nucleotides: TGTGCCAGCAGCTTGGGGGCAGGGGGCGCGAACTATGGCTACACCTTC. Translated: CASSLGAGGANYGYTF.

The chain is built from TRBV5-6 and TRBJ1-1; the D gene is possibly TRBD1 (5 bases). Germline V gene sequence: CDR1 SGHDT, CDR2 YYEEEE. V was pared by 5 bases and J by 4 bases, with 9 bases between. This CDR3 is built from 12 residues. CDR3 nucleotides: TGTGCCAGCAGTCGGGGGGTCACTGAAGCTTTCTTT. The encoded protein is CASSRGVTEAFF.

The CDR3 DNA follows: TGTGCCAGCAGCCGTCTCGACCTGTACAGGGGCCGTATAAACACTGAAGCTTTCTTT. Its protein product is CASSRLDLYRGRINTEAFF. The V gene is TRBV11-2, the J gene TRBJ1-1; 7 nucleotides line up with TRBD1. CDR3 length equals 19 residues. Unmatched junction bases numbered 20, after V lost 5 bases and J lost 2 bases. Germline assignment: CDR1 SGHAT and CDR2 FQNNGV.

V gene TRBV11-2 combines with J gene TRBJ2-7; TRBD1 might be the D (5 bases). Germline-derived CDR1 and CDR2 are SGHAT and FQNNGV. This CDR3 spans 15 amino acids. V shed 5 bases and J shed 3 bases, with 17 bases lying between them. DNA of the CDR3: TGTGCCAGCAGCCTGCAGGGTCAGGGCTTCTACGAGCAGTACTTC. This gives the protein CASSLQGQGFYEQYF.

The chain combines TRBV6-5 with TRBJ1-1, with D possibly TRBD1 on 6 matching bases. Germline V lookup: CDR1 MNHEY, CDR2 SVGAGI. This CDR3 spans 14 amino acids. Trimming took off 10 bases at V and 1 base at J, with 16 bases between the two ends. CDR3 nucleotides: TGTGCCACGGCCGAACAGGGCGCGAACACTGAAGCTTTCTTT. Protein product: CATAEQGANTEAFF.

The rearrangement joins TRBV27 to TRBJ2-2; 8 positions match TRBD2. Trimming took 5 bases from V and 4 from J; bases not matched to a gene: 12. The CDR3 is made up of 17 amino acids. The germline gives CDR1 MNHEY, CDR2 SMNVEV (reference sequence). CDR3 loop: CASSPSLSGGPTGELFF. The DNA of the CDR3 is TGTGCCAGCAGTCCATCCCTGAGCGGGGGACCCACCGGGGAGCTGTTTTTT.

The V call is TRBV11-1, the J call TRBJ1-5; D is perhaps TRBD1 (5 bases). The CDR3 contains 14 residues. Germline V lookup: CDR1 SGHAT, CDR2 FQDESV (reference sequence). With 5 bases removed from V and 2 bases from J, the gap between germline ends came to 10 bases. The CDR3 protein is CASSARGGNQPQHF. In DNA form, the CDR3 reads TGTGCCAGCAGCGCAAGGGGTGGCAATCAGCCCCAGCATTTT.

In DNA, the CDR3 is TGTGCCAGTAGTATCAAGAGACAGGGTAATTGGGGCTACACCTTC. Residues: CASSIKRQGNWGYTF. This sequence joins TRBV19 and TRBJ1-2; 7 bases map to TRBD1. Germline CDR1 reads LNHDA; CDR2 reads SQIVND (reference sequence). The CDR3 spans 15 residues. Unmatched junction bases numbered 12, after V lost 3 bases and J lost 8 bases.

DNA of the CDR3: TGTGCCAGCAGCGCGGGGACTAGCACAGATACGCAGTATTTT. Translation gives CASSAGTSTDTQYF. J is TRBJ2-3 and V is TRBV9; D may be TRBD2 (6 bases). Germline-derived CDR1 and CDR2 are SGDLS and YYNGEE. The CDR3 sequence is 14 residues long. Trimming pared 3 bases from V and 0 bases from J, leaving 8 bases between.

This chain uses TRBV2 with TRBJ1-3; perhaps TRBD1 as D (5 bases). Deletions cut 6 bases from V and 5 bases from J, with 11 bases between. The CDR3 loop spans 13 amino acids. Per the germline V gene, CDR1 is SNHLY and CDR2 is FYNNEI. DNA for the CDR3: TGTGCCAGCAGGGACCCAGGGAGAAACACCATATATTTT. Protein product: CASRDPGRNTIYF.

CDR3 coding DNA: TGCAGCGTCGAATCGGACAGGAGAAGCACAGATACGCAGTATTTT. It is translated as CSVESDRRSTDTQYF. This chain connects TRBV29-1 to TRBJ2-3, with 7 bases that match TRBD1. The CDR3 has 15 amino acids. Per the germline V gene, CDR1 is SQVTM and CDR2 is ANQGSEA. The ends lost 6 bases at V and 0 bases at J; junction bases unmatched: 9.

The rearrangement links TRBV21-1 to TRBJ2-5; the table's TRBD1 call for D was not verified on the DNA. TRBV21-1 is classified as a pseudogene. There are 14 residues in the CDR3. Written as DNA, the CDR3 is TGTGCCAGCAGCTTACCCGACAGTAAAGAGACCCAGTACTTC. It yields the protein CASSLPDSKETQYF.

V is TRBV25-1 and J is TRBJ1-1; D is undetermined. This CDR3 contains 13 residues. The germline CDR1 and CDR2 sequences are MGHDK and SYGVNS. V lost 4 bases, J lost 1 base, and 7 bases lay in between. The CDR3 nucleotides are TGTGCCAGCAGTGTCACCAGGAACACTGAAGCTTTCTTT. This sequence encodes CASSVTRNTEAFF.

V and J are TRBV5-6 and TRBJ2-3; D uncertain. Germline V CDR1 and CDR2: SGHDT, YYEEEE. The CDR3 spans 16 residues. V lost 4 bases to trimming and J lost 0 bases, with 15 bases between them. CDR3 protein: CASSLYFLTSTDTQYF. The CDR3 DNA reads TGTGCCAGCAGCCTCTACTTCCTGACTAGCACAGATACGCAGTATTTT.

The V call is TRBV11-2, the J call TRBJ2-7; TRBD1 aligns across 9 bases. Germline-derived CDR1 and CDR2 are SGHAT and FQNNGV. This CDR3 has 16 amino acids. Germline trimming cut 3 bases from V and 6 bases from J; bases unmatched to any gene: 12. CDR3 sequence (DNA): TGTGCCAGCAGCTTCGGGGTAGGGACAGGGATTGCCGAGCAGTACTTC. Amino acid sequence: CASSFGVGTGIAEQYF.

The chain recombines TRBV5-1 with TRBJ2-1, with a possible D match to TRBD2 (5 bases). Deletions cut 5 bases from V and 8 bases from J, with 17 bases between. Germline loops: CDR1 SGHRS, CDR2 YFSETQ. The CDR3 contains 14 residues. The CDR3 sequence: CASRDLQKEDEQFF. The CDR3 nucleotides are TGCGCCAGCAGAGATCTCCAGAAGGAGGATGAGCAGTTCTTC.

CDR3 nucleotides: TGTGCCTGGAGTACAGGGACATATGGCTACACCTTC. The encoded protein is CAWSTGTYGYTF. The J gene is TRBJ1-2, the V gene TRBV30; tentatively, D is TRBD1 (6 bases). Trimming took 2 bases from V and 5 from J, leaving 9 bases between them. Germline-derived CDR1 and CDR2 are GTSNPN and SVGIG (reference sequence). This CDR3 contains 12 residues. The full variable domain, in which reference TRBV30 and TRBJ1-2 provide the parts outside the CDR3, is SQTIHQWPATLVQPVGSPLSLECTVEGTSNPNLYWYRQAAGRGLQLLFYSVGIGQISSEVPQNLSASRPQDRQFILSSKKLLLSDSGFYLCAWSTGTYGYTFGSGTRLTVV.

This clone was seen a few times. The rearrangement links TRBV5-1 to TRBJ1-2; 7 bases map to TRBD1. Germline V lookup: CDR1 SGHRS, CDR2 YFSETQ. There are 14 residues in the CDR3. V trimming: 3 bases; J trimming: 3 bases; junction bases outside the gene matches: 5. Here the CDR3 reads CASSSGGPDYGYTF. The CDR3, as DNA: TGCGCCAGCAGCTCAGGGGGGCCAGACTATGGCTACACCTTC.

This chain links TRBV7-8 with TRBJ2-3; D remains unclear. There are 12 residues in the CDR3. Germline lookup yields CDR1 SGHVS and CDR2 FQNEAQ. Trimming left V 5 bases short and J 6 bases short, with 9 bases between. CDR3 nucleotides: TGTGCCAGCAGCCCTTCGGTTGATACGCAGTATTTT. Amino acids: CASSPSVDTQYF.

The chain has TRBV10-3 and TRBJ1-5; 10 nucleotides align to TRBD1. The length of the CDR3 is 16 residues. Germline V gene data show CDR1 as ENHRY and CDR2 as SYGVKD. The ends lost 2 bases at V and 3 bases at J; junction bases unmatched: 4. CDR3 bases: TGTGCCATCAGTGAGCCGGGACAGGGGATCAATCAGCCCCAGCATTTT. This translates into CAISEPGQGINQPQHF.